This TCR beta chain was documented in a study of neoadjuvant nivolumab and ipilimumab in lung cancer. The protocol was immunoSEQ multiplex PCR, while the TCRdb copy is restricted to in-frame clones and leaves out a portion. This sample has about 10,000 clones, with approximately 80% found just once. Germline lookup yields CDR1 SGHRS and CDR2 YFSETQ. Unmatched junction bases numbered 0, after V lost 4 bases and J lost 3 bases. The CDR3 is 12 amino acids. The sequence was collected from an adult with non-small cell lung cancer. Some clones in this sample may be carry-over from other donors' samples. The sequencing here drew on tumor tissue, taken after neoadjuvant nivolumab, alone or with ipilimumab, at or shortly before surgery. The rearrangement uses TRBV5-1 and TRBJ2-7; 8 nucleotides align to TRBD1. This chain's CDR3 is CASSDRGYEQYF. For the CDR3, the DNA is TGCGCCAGCAGCGACAGGGGCTACGAGCAGTACTTC.